This T cell receptor beta chain was observed in a study of T cell responses to AZD1222 COVID-19 vaccine. CDR3 length: 11 residues. Trimming removed 3 bases at V and 6 bases at J, with 3 bases between. Germline V CDR1 and CDR2: LNHDA, SQIVND (reference sequence). Overall study results and limits: Receipt of two AZD1222 doses was followed by a rise in Spike-specific TCR breadth and depth. Spike-wide vaccine-associated CD4 TCRs dominated at 160-218 and 743-854. AZD1222 recipients seropositive at baseline numbered only six or seven. Clonal diversity was possibly underestimated, and the donors were mostly white British, with more females.

Concerning this clone itself: No antigen is known for it.

The assay was immunoSEQ multiplex PCR, and TCRdb's table has in-frame clones only and misses some. The sample carries some 150,000 clones, roughly nine tenths recorded once. The chain combines TRBV19 with TRBJ1-3; D unclear. The source of this sequence is an adult in good health. Sample: peripheral blood, taken on day 0 of MenACWY control vaccination. The CDR3 DNA follows: TGTGCCAGTAGTATCGCAAACACCATATATTTT. It encodes CASSIANTIYF.